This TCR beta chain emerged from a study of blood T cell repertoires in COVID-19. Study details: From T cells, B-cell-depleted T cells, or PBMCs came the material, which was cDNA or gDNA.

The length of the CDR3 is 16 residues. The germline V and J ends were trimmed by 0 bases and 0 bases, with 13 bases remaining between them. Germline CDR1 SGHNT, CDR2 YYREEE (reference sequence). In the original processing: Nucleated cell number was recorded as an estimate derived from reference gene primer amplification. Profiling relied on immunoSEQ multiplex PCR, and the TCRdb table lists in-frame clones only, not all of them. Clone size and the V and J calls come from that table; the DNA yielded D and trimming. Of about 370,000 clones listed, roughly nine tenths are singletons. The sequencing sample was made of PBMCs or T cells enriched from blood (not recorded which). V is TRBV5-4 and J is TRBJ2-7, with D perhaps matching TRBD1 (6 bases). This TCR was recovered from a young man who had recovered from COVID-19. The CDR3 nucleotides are TGTGCCAGCAGCTTGGTTCGTGGACAGAGCTCCTACGAGCAGTACTTC. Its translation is CASSLVRGQSSYEQYF.